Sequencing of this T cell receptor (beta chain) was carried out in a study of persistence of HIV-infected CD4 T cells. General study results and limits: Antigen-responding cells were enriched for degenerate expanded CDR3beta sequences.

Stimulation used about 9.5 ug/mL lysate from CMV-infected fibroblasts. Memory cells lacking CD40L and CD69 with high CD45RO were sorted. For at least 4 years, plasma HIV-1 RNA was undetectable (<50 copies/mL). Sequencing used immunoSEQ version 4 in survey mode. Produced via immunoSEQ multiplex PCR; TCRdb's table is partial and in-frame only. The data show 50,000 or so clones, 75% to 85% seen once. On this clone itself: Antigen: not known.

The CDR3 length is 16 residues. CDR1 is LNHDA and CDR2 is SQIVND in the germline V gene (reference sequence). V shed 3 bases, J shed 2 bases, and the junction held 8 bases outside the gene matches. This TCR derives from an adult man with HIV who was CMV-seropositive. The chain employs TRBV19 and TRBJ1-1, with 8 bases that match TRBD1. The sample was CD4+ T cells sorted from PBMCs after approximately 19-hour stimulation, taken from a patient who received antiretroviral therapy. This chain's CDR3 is CASSMGQDRLNTEAFF. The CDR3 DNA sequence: TGTGCCAGTAGTATGGGACAGGATCGTTTAAACACTGAAGCTTTCTTT.